Below, 30 T cell receptor beta chains from the same sample are listed, as sequenced in a study of cytomegalovirus exposure and HLA in healthy donors. 13 Jbeta primers and 60 Vbeta primers were used for the PCR. TCRdb's table, derived via immunoSEQ multiplex PCR, lists solely in-frame clones and lacks some. The sample carries roughly 100,000 clones, approximately 72% recorded once. Sequences were obtained from PBMCs. Every receptor here comes from a man between 25 and 39 years old in good health and CMV-seronegative.

The rearrangement uses TRBV7-9 and TRBJ2-1; TRBD2 aligns across 12 bases. This CDR3 region has 16 residues. Unmatched junction bases numbered 11, after V lost 5 bases and J lost 9 bases. Per germline, CDR1 SEHNR and CDR2 FQNEAQ (reference sequence). DNA of the CDR3: TGTGCCAGCAGCCCCCGGACTAGCGGGAAGTCCTCTGAGCAGTTCTTC. Protein product: CASSPRTSGKSSEQFF.

This rearrangement joins TRBV27 to TRBJ1-1; 9 bases map to TRBD1. Germline values: CDR1 MNHEY, CDR2 SMNVEV (reference sequence). The CDR3 totals 14 residues. Trimming took 4 bases from V and 4 from J; bases not matched to a gene: 4. In DNA, the CDR3 is TGTGCCAGCAGTTCGTTGGGACAGGGCACTGAAGCTTTCTTT. Residues: CASSSLGQGTEAFF.

The chain has TRBV19 and TRBJ2-3; 10 bases map to TRBD1. Germline V lookup: CDR1 LNHDA, CDR2 SQIVND (reference sequence). The CDR3 sequence is 16 residues long. J gave up 6 bases and V 4 bases, and 10 bases lay outside the gene matches. The CDR3 loop is CASSNRDRGTPDTQYF. The CDR3 coding sequence is TGTGCCAGTAGTAACCGGGACAGGGGCACCCCTGATACGCAGTATTTT.

This chain links TRBV7-8 with TRBJ2-3; the match to TRBD1 covers 12 bases. Trimming at V came to 5 bases and at J to 2 bases, leaving 8 bases not matched to a gene. Germline values: CDR1 SGHVS, CDR2 FQNEAQ. This CDR3 has 17 amino acids. In nucleotides, the CDR3 is TGTGCCAGCAGCAGTAGACCGGGACAGGGGGCCACAGATACGCAGTATTTT. As protein: CASSSRPGQGATDTQYF.

The J gene is TRBJ1-1, the V gene TRBV6-6; D gene unclear. CDR1 is MNHNY and CDR2 is SVGAGI in the germline V gene (reference sequence). CDR3 length: 12 residues. The V and J ends lost 10 bases and 0 bases respectively, with 9 bases between them. The CDR3 DNA reads as TGTGCCACCGGGTTTTTGAACACTGAAGCTTTCTTT. Translation gives CATGFLNTEAFF.

The rearrangement links TRBV30 to TRBJ1-1; D perhaps matches TRBD1 (5 bases). The CDR3 has 13 amino acids. Germline CDR1 GTSNPN, CDR2 SVGIG (reference sequence). V lost 3 bases and J 5 bases, leaving 13 bases between the germline ends. In DNA form, the CDR3 reads TGTGCCTGGAGATTTGGGGGGGGGACTGAAGCTTTCTTT. This sequence encodes CAWRFGGGTEAFF.

The V and J genes are TRBV5-4 and TRBJ1-1, with 8 bases that match TRBD1. The germline CDR1 and CDR2 sequences are SGHNT and YYREEE (reference sequence). This CDR3 spans 17 amino acids. V lost 3 bases to trimming and J lost 7 bases; unmatched junction nucleotides: 17. This chain's CDR3 is CASSSRVGTGYTYEAFF. CDR3 bases: TGTGCCAGCAGCTCCCGGGTTGGGACAGGCTATACTTATGAAGCTTTCTTT. Full variable domain (outside the CDR3, taken from reference TRBV5-4 and TRBJ1-1): ETGVTQSPTHLIKTRGQQVTLRCSSQSGHNTVSWYQQALGQGPQFIFQYYREEENGRGNFPPRFSGLQFPNYSSELNVNALELDDSALYLCASSSRVGTGYTYEAFFGQGTRLTVV.

This clone was detected once. This sequence joins TRBV4-3 and TRBJ2-7; 10 positions agree with TRBD2. V shed 0 bases, J shed 3 bases, and the junction held 5 bases outside the gene matches. From germline, CDR1 is LGHNA and CDR2 YSLEER. This CDR3 has 16 residues. CDR3 region: CASSQDLAGASYEQYF. For the CDR3, the DNA is TGCGCCAGCAGCCAAGATCTAGCGGGGGCCAGCTACGAGCAGTACTTC.

The table lists this clone with a few counts. Within the sample, other DNA sequences also encode this same CDR3. This sequence joins TRBV4-3 and TRBJ2-2; possibly TRBD1 for D (6 bases). CDR1 LGHNA and CDR2 YSLEER come from the germline V gene. CDR3 length: 15 amino acids. V lost 0 bases to trimming and J lost 4 bases, with 9 bases between them. CDR3 residues: CASSQEGHFTGELFF. The DNA of the CDR3 is TGCGCCAGCAGCCAAGAGGGACACTTCACCGGGGAGCTGTTTTTT.

The chain combines TRBV7-2 with TRBJ2-7, with 15 bases matching TRBD2. Germline V gene lookup returns CDR1 SGHTA and CDR2 FQGNSA. With 4 bases clipped from V and 3 bases from J, the junction kept 4 bases outside the gene matches. The CDR3 is made up of 16 amino acids. CDR3 residues: CASSYGLAGGLYEQYF. The CDR3, as DNA: TGTGCCAGCAGCTATGGACTAGCGGGGGGGCTCTACGAGCAGTACTTC.

The chain has TRBV4-1 and TRBJ2-2; 8 bases fit TRBD1. CDR3 length: 16 residues. Looked up from germline, CDR1 is MGHRA and CDR2 is YSYEKL. The trim removed 1 base at V and 5 bases at J, leaving 6 bases unmatched. DNA of the CDR3: TGCGCCAGCAGCCAAGTTCAGGGGGCGTGGACCGGGGAGCTGTTTTTT. Its protein is CASSQVQGAWTGELFF.

This clone has a single count. The V and J genes are TRBV19 and TRBJ2-7; possible D gene TRBD1, 6 bases. CDR3 length: 15 residues. The V end was cut by 6 bases, the J end by 0 bases, with 15 bases between. Germline V gene lookup returns CDR1 LNHDA and CDR2 SQIVND (reference sequence). CDR3 protein: CASSISIQGSYEQYF. For the CDR3, the DNA is TGTGCCAGTAGCATATCTATACAGGGCTCCTACGAGCAGTACTTC.

V gene TRBV5-8 combines with J gene TRBJ1-1, with D uncertain. Between the trimmed V and J ends, which lost 0 bases and 0 bases, there was a span of 9 bases. Germline V CDR1 and CDR2: SGHTS, YDEGEE. The CDR3 totals 15 residues. CDR3 coding DNA: TGTGCCAGCAGCTTGGCCGGAGAGTTGAACACTGAAGCTTTCTTT. Residues: CASSLAGELNTEAFF.

The rearrangement joins TRBV7-2 to TRBJ2-5, with D perhaps matching TRBD2 (6 bases). The CDR3 is made up of 12 amino acids. Germline CDR1 and CDR2: SGHTA and FQGNSA. V gave up 5 bases and J gave up 9 bases, with 13 bases separating them. The CDR3: CASSRSGEAQYF. In DNA, the CDR3 is TGTGCCAGCAGCAGAAGTGGGGAGGCCCAGTACTTC.

This clone was picked up one time. The V call is TRBV29-1, the J call TRBJ1-1, with 7 bases matching TRBD1. CDR3 size: 13 residues. Losses at the gene ends were 2 bases for V and 4 bases for J; bases not matched to a gene: 4. Germline loops: CDR1 SQVTM, CDR2 ANQGSEA. CDR3 sequence: CSVENRGPTEAFF. CDR3 bases: TGCAGCGTTGAAAACAGGGGCCCCACTGAAGCTTTCTTT.

This clone came up once. This rearrangement joins TRBV7-9 to TRBJ1-2; D might be TRBD1 (5 bases). Between the trimmed V and J ends, which lost 1 base and 3 bases, there was a span of 15 bases. CDR3 length: 16 residues. From germline, CDR1 is SEHNR and CDR2 FQNEAQ (reference sequence). The CDR3 DNA sequence: TGTGCCAGCAGCTTAGAGGGGTCGGCCCGAGACTATGGCTACACCTTC. This encodes CASSLEGSARDYGYTF.

This chain uses TRBV19 with TRBJ2-7; no firm D call. The germline V gene has CDR1 LNHDA and CDR2 SQIVND (reference sequence). V shed 8 bases and J shed 5 bases, with 10 bases lying between them. The length of the CDR3 is 11 residues. The CDR3 protein is CASGLLDEQYF. The DNA of the CDR3 is TGTGCCAGTGGGCTTTTGGACGAGCAGTACTTC. The whole variable domain, filled in from reference TRBV19 and TRBJ2-7, reads DGGITQSPKYLFRKEGQNVTLSCEQNLNHDAMYWYRQDPGQGLRLIYYSQIVNDFQKGDIAEGYSVSREKKESFPLTVTSAQKNPTAFYLCASGLLDEQYFGPGTRLTVT.

The rearrangement links TRBV10-3 to TRBJ2-5, with 7 bases fitting TRBD1. The DNA end lines up better with TRBJ2-7; the J call may be wrong. CDR1 is ENHRY and CDR2 is SYGVKD in the germline V gene. The CDR3 covers 15 residues. The CDR3 sequence is CAISVGRDSSYEQYF. Written as DNA, the CDR3 is TGTGCCATCAGCGTGGGCAGGGACAGCTCCTACGAGCAGTACTTC.

This clone has only a few counts. V is TRBV4-1 and J is TRBJ2-1, with 9 nucleotides matching TRBD2. Germline CDR1 is MGHRA and CDR2 is YSYEKL. Trimming removed 0 bases from V and 3 bases from J; junction bases left unmatched: 6. The CDR3 spans 17 residues. The CDR3 coding sequence is TGCGCCAGCAGCCAAGAGGCAGCGGGAGGTTTCTACAATGAGCAGTTCTTC. Translated: CASSQEAAGGFYNEQFF.

The genes are TRBV29-1 and TRBJ1-1; tentative D call: TRBD1 (6 bases). V was trimmed by 6 bases and J by 3 bases, leaving 14 bases between them. Germline CDR1 and CDR2: SQVTM and ANQGSEA. This CDR3 comprises 13 residues. The CDR3 coding sequence is TGCAGCGTCCTCGGGGGGGGCCACACTGAAGCTTTCTTT. Protein product: CSVLGGGHTEAFF.

The genes are TRBV6-1 and TRBJ1-5, with 10 bases that match TRBD1. This CDR3 comprises 14 residues. Trimming removed 6 bases from V and 4 bases from J; junction bases left unmatched: 3. From germline, CDR1 is MNHNS and CDR2 SASEGT. The CDR3 spells CASSGTGENQPQHF. The CDR3 DNA follows: TGTGCCAGCAGCGGGACAGGGGAAAATCAGCCCCAGCATTTT.

V gene TRBV27 combines with J gene TRBJ1-1; D may be TRBD1 (5 bases). Germline assignment: CDR1 MNHEY and CDR2 SMNVEV (reference sequence). The CDR3 sequence is 17 residues long. V shed 6 bases and J shed 2 bases, with 22 bases lying between them. The CDR3: CASRTLLTGTANTEAFF. Here the CDR3 DNA reads TGTGCCAGCAGGACACTGTTGACCGGGACTGCAAACACTGAAGCTTTCTTT.

This chain connects TRBV5-6 to TRBJ1-4, with D possibly being TRBD1 (6 bases). V gave up 2 bases and J gave up 0 bases, with 8 bases separating them. This CDR3 is 15 amino acids long. The germline CDR1 and CDR2 sequences are SGHDT and YYEEEE. CDR3 region: CASSLDRSTNEKLFF. The CDR3 DNA sequence: TGTGCCAGCAGCTTAGACAGGTCAACTAATGAAAAACTGTTTTTT.

The chain employs TRBV5-1 and TRBJ2-4; 7 positions agree with TRBD1. Germline values: CDR1 SGHRS, CDR2 YFSETQ. The J segment lost 2 bases and the V segment lost 2 bases, leaving 10 bases of the junction unmatched. The CDR3 consists of 17 residues. The CDR3 region is CASSLPTGFRTKNIQYF. CDR3 coding DNA: TGCGCCAGCAGCTTACCGACAGGGTTTAGAACCAAAAACATTCAGTACTTC.

On this clone itself: Other nucleotide sequences from this sample produce the same CDR3. This chain links TRBV4-3 with TRBJ2-7; D remains ambiguous. CDR3 length: 13 residues. Trimming cost V 0 bases and J 4 bases, with 7 bases left between them. The germline gives CDR1 LGHNA, CDR2 YSLEER. As DNA, the CDR3 is TGCGCCAGCAGCCAAGATCGCGGTTACGAGCAGTACTTC. As protein: CASSQDRGYEQYF.

This chain joins TRBV9 and TRBJ2-7; D not resolved. The length of the CDR3 is 13 residues. Germline V CDR1 and CDR2: SGDLS, YYNGEE. V was clipped by 4 bases and J by 2 bases, with 10 bases between them. The CDR3 spells CASSPSSPYEQYF. The CDR3 DNA is TGTGCCAGCAGCCCCTCTTCCCCCTACGAGCAGTACTTC.

The rearrangement uses TRBV6-5 and TRBJ2-5; D is undetermined. The J call could be wrong; TRBJ2-7 is a better fit for the DNA end. There are 13 residues in the CDR3. CDR1 is MNHEY, CDR2 SVGAGI, per germline. CDR3 sequence: CASSYSQVYEQYF. The CDR3 bases are TGTGCCAGCAGTTACAGCCAGGTGTACGAGCAGTACTTC.

The chain employs TRBV27 and TRBJ2-4; TRBD1 matches at 7 bases. The J segment lost 3 bases and the V segment lost 6 bases, leaving 20 bases of the junction unmatched. Germline CDR1 is MNHEY and CDR2 is SMNVEV (reference sequence). This CDR3 comprises 19 residues. This CDR3 reads CASRDRAAANRRSKNIQYF. The CDR3 DNA is TGTGCCAGCAGAGACAGGGCAGCGGCGAATCGGAGAAGCAAAAACATTCAGTACTTC.

This clone showed up just a few times. The chain links TRBV12-5 to TRBJ1-6, with TRBD1 identical over 7 bases. The CDR3 length is 18 residues. Unmatched junction bases numbered 8, after V lost 3 bases and J lost 0 bases. Germline V gene lookup returns CDR1 LGHNT and CDR2 FRNRAP. The CDR3 sequence is CASGFSETGSSYNSPLHF. The CDR3 DNA follows: TGTGCTAGTGGTTTCTCAGAGACAGGGAGCTCCTATAATTCACCCCTCCACTTT.

This clone was observed once. The chain links TRBV13 to TRBJ2-7; 11 bases are a match to TRBD2. V lost 5 bases to trimming and J lost 5 bases; unmatched junction nucleotides: 8. This CDR3 region has 15 residues. Per germline, CDR1 PRHDT and CDR2 FYEKMQ (reference sequence). The CDR3 spells CASSPDSGRAHEQYF. In DNA, the CDR3 is TGTGCCAGCAGCCCGGATAGCGGGAGGGCTCACGAGCAGTACTTC.